The clone carrying this TCR beta chain appeared a single time. Its antigen is currently unknown. Generated by immunoSEQ multiplex PCR, the TCRdb table keeps only in-frame clones and is missing some. The profile shows approximately 43,000 clones, about 88% of them singletons. These data belong to a study of PD-1 blockade in classical Hodgkin lymphoma. Regarding the study as a whole: TCR diversity at baseline was reported to be reduced in newly diagnosed patients relative to healthy donors. Undefined causes, possibly disease activity or prior therapy, underlie the repertoire differences. By C4D1, diversity of CD4+ TCRs had risen significantly, whereas that of CD8+ TCRs had not. The diversity seen at baseline in complete responders resembled that of newly diagnosed patients.

Germline lookup yields CDR1 MNHNS and CDR2 SASEGT. Trimming took off 7 bases at V and 6 bases at J, with 9 bases between the two ends. The CDR3 extends over 11 amino acids. Each patient relapsed following autologous stem cell transplantation, and prior brentuximab vedotin exposure differed. The sequencing here drew on peripheral blood mononuclear cells (PBMCs), taken before the second cycle of nivolumab. This receptor was obtained from a human donor with classical Hodgkin lymphoma. The chain recombines TRBV6-1 with TRBJ1-1, with a possible D match to TRBD1 (6 bases). CDR3 amino acids: CASNGQSEAFF. The CDR3, as DNA: TGTGCCAGCAACGGACAGTCTGAAGCTTTCTTT.